This T cell receptor beta chain emerged from a study of control samples from healthy donors and cancer patients. CDR3 size: 16 residues. Germline V gives CDR1 MGHRA, CDR2 YSYEKL. The V gene end was trimmed by 4 bases and the J gene end by 8 bases; junction bases not matched to a gene: 13. Using immunoSEQ multiplex PCR, the repertoire was profiled, and TCRdb retains in-frame clones only, with some absent. The table has some 73,000 clones, approximately 94% seen once. The chain links TRBV4-1 to TRBJ1-4; 7 nucleotides line up with TRBD1. This TCR was sampled from a woman aged 35 to 49 in good health. Sequences were obtained from blood. The CDR3 loop reads CASSLGPQKGAEKLFF. In DNA form, the CDR3 reads TGCGCCAGCAGCCTGGGACCGCAGAAGGGGGCGGAAAAACTGTTTTTT.